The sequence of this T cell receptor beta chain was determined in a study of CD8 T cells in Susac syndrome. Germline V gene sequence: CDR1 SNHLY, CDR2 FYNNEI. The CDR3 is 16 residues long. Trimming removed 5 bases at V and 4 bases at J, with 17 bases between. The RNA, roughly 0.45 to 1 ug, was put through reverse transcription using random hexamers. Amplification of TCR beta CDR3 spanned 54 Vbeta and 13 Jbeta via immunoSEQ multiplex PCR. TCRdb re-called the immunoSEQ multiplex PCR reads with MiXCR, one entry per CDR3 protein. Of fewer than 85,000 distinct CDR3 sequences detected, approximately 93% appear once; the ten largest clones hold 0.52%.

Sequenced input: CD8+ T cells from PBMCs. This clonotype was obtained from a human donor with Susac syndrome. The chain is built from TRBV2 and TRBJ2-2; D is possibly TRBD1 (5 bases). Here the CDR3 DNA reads TGTGCCAGCAGTTTGACACCAGGGTGGGGCACCGGGGAGCTGTTTTTT. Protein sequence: CASSLTPGWGTGELFF. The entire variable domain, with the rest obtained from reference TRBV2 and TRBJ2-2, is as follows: EPEVTQTPSHQVTQMGQEVILRCVPISNHLYFYWYRQILGQKVEFLVSFYNNEISEKSEIFDDQFSVERPDGSNFTLKIRSTKLEDSAMYFCASSLTPGWGTGELFFGEGSRLTVL.